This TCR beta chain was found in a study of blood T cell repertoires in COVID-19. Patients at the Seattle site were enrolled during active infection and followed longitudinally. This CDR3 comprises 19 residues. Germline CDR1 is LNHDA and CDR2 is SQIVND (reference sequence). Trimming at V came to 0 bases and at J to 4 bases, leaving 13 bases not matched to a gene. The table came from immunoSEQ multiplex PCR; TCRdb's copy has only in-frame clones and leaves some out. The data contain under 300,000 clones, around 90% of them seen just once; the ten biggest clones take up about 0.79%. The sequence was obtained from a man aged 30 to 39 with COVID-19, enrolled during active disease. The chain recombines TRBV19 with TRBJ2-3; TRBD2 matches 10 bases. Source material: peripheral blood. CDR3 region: CASSIDRTSGAPGADTQYF. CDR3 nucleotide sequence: TGTGCCAGTAGTATAGATCGAACTAGCGGGGCCCCGGGGGCAGATACGCAGTATTTT.